Below, 14 T cell receptor beta chains from the same sample are listed, as sequenced in a study of blood T cell repertoires in COVID-19. TCRdb's copy holds only in-frame clones and misses some; the assay was immunoSEQ multiplex PCR. This sample yields about 200,000 clones, of which 76% are seen a single time; roughly a sixth belongs to the top ten. The sequencing sample was made of PBMCs or T cells enriched from blood (not recorded which). The source is a woman aged 45-60 years with acute COVID-19.

This clone came up once. This chain joins TRBV6-2 or TRBV6-3 and TRBJ2-5; D is possibly TRBD1 (6 bases). CDR3 size: 14 residues. Deletions cut 5 bases from V and 2 bases from J, with 12 bases between. CDR1 is MNHEY, CDR2 SVGEGT, per germline. Here the CDR3 reads CASSAGDPQETQYF. Written as DNA, the CDR3 is TGTGCCAGCAGTGCAGGGGACCCACAAGAGACCCAGTACTTC.

This chain uses TRBV6-5 with TRBJ2-3, with TRBD1 identical over 9 bases. The CDR3 contains 14 residues. Germline CDR1 is MNHEY and CDR2 is SVGAGI. The junction had 5 bases not matched to a gene; V was cut back by 7 bases and J by 3 bases. The DNA for the CDR3 is TGTGCCAGCACCGCGGGACAGGGAACAGATACGCAGTATTTT. Protein: CASTAGQGTDTQYF.

The chain couples TRBV19 to TRBJ2-5; the match to TRBD1 covers 9 bases. The CDR3 has 16 residues. The J segment lost 6 bases and the V segment lost 5 bases, leaving 13 bases of the junction unmatched. The germline V gene encodes CDR1 LNHDA and CDR2 SQIVND (reference sequence). CDR3 loop: CASSPRDRVFGKTQYF. CDR3 coding DNA: TGTGCCAGTAGTCCCCGGGACAGGGTGTTCGGAAAGACCCAGTACTTC. Full variable domain (outside the CDR3, taken from reference TRBV19 and TRBJ2-5): DGGITQSPKYLFRKEGQNVTLSCEQNLNHDAMYWYRQDPGQGLRLIYYSQIVNDFQKGDIAEGYSVSREKKESFPLTVTSAQKNPTAFYLCASSPRDRVFGKTQYFGPGTRLLVL.

The CDR3 sequence is CASSEGTGGGAFF. The CDR3 bases are TGTGCCAGCAGTGAGGGGACAGGGGGCGGAGCTTTCTTT. This chain connects TRBV6-1 to TRBJ1-1, with 12 positions matching TRBD1. The CDR3 covers 13 residues. Per germline, CDR1 MNHNS and CDR2 SASEGT. V was clipped by 3 bases and J by 10 bases; unmatched bases: 3.

V is TRBV3-1 (or the pseudogene TRBV3-2) and J is TRBJ2-5; no reliable D call. This CDR3 region has 12 residues. The V gene's germline CDR1 is LGHDT and CDR2 YNNKEL (reference sequence). V shed 6 bases and J shed 1 base, with 6 bases lying between them. CDR3 nucleotide sequence: TGTGCCAGCAGACATTTCCAAGAGACCCAGTACTTC. It specifies CASRHFQETQYF.

The chain recombines TRBV11-2 with TRBJ2-3, with 7 bases that match TRBD2. Per germline, CDR1 SGHAT and CDR2 FQNNGV. The CDR3 has 15 residues. Trimming removed 3 bases from V and 3 bases from J; junction bases left unmatched: 6. For the CDR3, the DNA is TGTGCCAGCAGCTTTATGGGCGGGGGAACAGATACGCAGTATTTT. Protein sequence: CASSFMGGGTDTQYF.

The CDR3 DNA reads as TGTGCCAGCAGCCTATTAGCAGTCTCTGGAAACACCATATATTTT. It is translated as CASSLLAVSGNTIYF. This rearrangement joins TRBV7-8 to TRBJ1-3; D gene unclear. The germline V gene encodes CDR1 SGHVS and CDR2 FQNEAQ. The V end was cut by 5 bases, the J end by 0 bases, with 11 bases between. The CDR3 length is 15 residues.

This chain connects TRBV6-5 to TRBJ1-2; possibly TRBD1 for D (5 bases). The CDR3 is 15 amino acids. Per the germline V gene, CDR1 is MNHEY and CDR2 is SVGAGI. V was shortened by 6 bases and J by 7 bases, with 21 bases between the two germline ends. The CDR3 protein is CASRNSRVISSGYTF. In DNA form, the CDR3 reads TGTGCCAGCAGAAACAGCAGGGTTATCTCTAGTGGCTACACCTTC.

On this clone: Other DNA sequences in the same sample also yield this CDR3. This chain joins TRBV5-1 and TRBJ2-7, with a possible D match to TRBD1 (6 bases). This CDR3 has 14 residues. Trimming cost V 4 bases and J 2 bases, with 13 bases left between them. Per germline, CDR1 SGHRS and CDR2 YFSETQ. DNA of the CDR3: TGCGCCAGCAGCCCGACCGGGACAACCTACGAGCAGTACGTC. This translates into CASSPTGTTYEQYV.

The chain recombines TRBV19 with TRBJ1-1; D unclear. The CDR3 length is 15 residues. V lost 5 bases to trimming and J lost 2 bases, with 15 bases between them. The germline V gene has CDR1 LNHDA and CDR2 SQIVND (reference sequence). CDR3 bases: TGTGCCAGTAGTCCGGGTCGAGGCAGAAACACTGAAGCTTTCTTT. This encodes CASSPGRGRNTEAFF.

This chain uses TRBV12-3 or TRBV12-4 with TRBJ1-6, with 7 bases lining up with TRBD1. The CDR3 has 12 residues. Losses at the gene ends were 5 bases for V and 10 bases for J; bases not matched to a gene: 2. CDR3 region: CASSQGGSPLHF. The CDR3 bases are TGTGCCAGCAGTCAGGGGGGATCACCCCTCCACTTT.

This clone was counted a few times. The CDR3 loop is CASSIDSPGTQYF. The CDR3 nucleotides read TGTGCCAGTAGTATAGATTCCCCGGGTACGCAGTATTTT. The rearrangement joins TRBV19 to TRBJ2-3, with no clear D. CDR3 size: 13 residues. Deletions cut 0 bases from V and 8 bases from J, with 9 bases between. CDR1 LNHDA and CDR2 SQIVND come from the germline V gene (reference sequence).

The gene calls are TRBV19 and TRBJ2-3; tentative D call: TRBD1 (6 bases). Germline lookup yields CDR1 LNHDA and CDR2 SQIVND (reference sequence). The ends were cut back, 5 bases at V and 2 bases at J, with 11 bases in the middle. The CDR3 extends over 14 amino acids. The CDR3: CASSDRTYTDTQYF. Here the CDR3 DNA reads TGTGCCAGTAGTGACAGGACCTACACAGATACGCAGTATTTT.

The V call is TRBV7-6, the J call TRBJ1-1; a weak D match, TRBD1 (6 bases). Looked up from germline, CDR1 is SGHVS and CDR2 is FNYEAQ. This CDR3 has 14 amino acids. Trimming shortened V by 4 bases and J by 2 bases, and 11 bases separated the two germline ends. CDR3 nucleotide sequence: TGTGCCAGCAGCTCTCTGGACAGAAACACTGAAGCTTTCTTT. Translation: CASSSLDRNTEAFF.